This section outlines one T cell receptor (beta chain) sequence together with its context. The data belong to a study of blood T cells in healthy people across ages. CDR3 length equals 16 residues. J gave up 9 bases and V 2 bases, and 7 bases lay outside the gene matches. In germline, CDR1 is SEHNR, CDR2 FQNEAQ (reference sequence). Using a J-beta primer mix together with a sample-barcoded 5' primer, a second PCR was run for roughly 6 to 12 cycles. TCRdb processed the 5' RACE reads anew with MiXCR; each CDR3 protein has one entry. The table lists hundreds of thousands of distinct CDR3 sequences, 58% of them singletons. The donors, healthy Caucasians from Russia, were aged about 6 to 95.

Sample: blood. The clonotype was recovered from a man aged 25-40 years in good health. The rearrangement joins TRBV7-9 to TRBJ2-1; 13 nucleotides match TRBD2. CDR3 coding DNA: TGTGCCAGCAGCTTATCGATGGGACTAGCGGGACCTGAGCAGTTCTTC. It translates to CASSLSMGLAGPEQFF.